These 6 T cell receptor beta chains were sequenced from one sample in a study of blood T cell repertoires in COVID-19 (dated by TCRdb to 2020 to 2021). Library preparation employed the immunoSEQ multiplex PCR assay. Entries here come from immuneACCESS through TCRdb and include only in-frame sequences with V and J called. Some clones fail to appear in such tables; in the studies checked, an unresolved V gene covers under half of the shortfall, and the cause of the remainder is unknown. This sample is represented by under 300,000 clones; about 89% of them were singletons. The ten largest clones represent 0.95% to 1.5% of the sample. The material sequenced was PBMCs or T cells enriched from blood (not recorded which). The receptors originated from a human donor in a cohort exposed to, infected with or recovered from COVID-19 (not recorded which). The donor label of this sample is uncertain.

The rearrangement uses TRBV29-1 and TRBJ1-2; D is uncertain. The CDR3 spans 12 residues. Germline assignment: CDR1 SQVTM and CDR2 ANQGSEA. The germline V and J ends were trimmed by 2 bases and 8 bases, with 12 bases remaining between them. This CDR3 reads CSVESGVNGYTF. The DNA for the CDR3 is TGCAGCGTTGAATCCGGGGTTAACGGCTACACCTTC.

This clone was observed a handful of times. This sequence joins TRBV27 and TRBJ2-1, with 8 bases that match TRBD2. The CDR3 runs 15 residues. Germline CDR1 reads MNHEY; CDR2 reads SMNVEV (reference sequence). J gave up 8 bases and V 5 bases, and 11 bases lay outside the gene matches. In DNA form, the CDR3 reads TGTGCCAGCAGTACCGGGGTAGCGGGGAGCGATGAGCAGTTCTTC. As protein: CASSTGVAGSDEQFF.

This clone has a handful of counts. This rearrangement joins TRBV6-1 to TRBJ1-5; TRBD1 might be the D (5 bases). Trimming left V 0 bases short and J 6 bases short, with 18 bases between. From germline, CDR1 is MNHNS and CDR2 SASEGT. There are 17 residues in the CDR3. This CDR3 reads CASSEAGSGTYLQPQHF. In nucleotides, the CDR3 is TGTGCCAGCAGTGAAGCGGGCTCGGGGACTTACCTTCAGCCCCAGCATTTT.

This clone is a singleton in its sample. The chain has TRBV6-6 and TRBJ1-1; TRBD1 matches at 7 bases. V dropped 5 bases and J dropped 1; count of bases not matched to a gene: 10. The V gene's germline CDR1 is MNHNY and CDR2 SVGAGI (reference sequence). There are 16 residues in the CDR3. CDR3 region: CASSRLGTASNTEAFF. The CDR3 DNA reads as TGTGCCAGCAGTCGATTGGGGACAGCCTCGAACACTGAAGCTTTCTTT.

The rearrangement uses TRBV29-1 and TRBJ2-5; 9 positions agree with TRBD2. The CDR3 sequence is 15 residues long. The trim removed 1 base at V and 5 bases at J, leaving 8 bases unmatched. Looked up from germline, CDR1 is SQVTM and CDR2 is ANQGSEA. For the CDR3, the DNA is TGCAGCGTTGAAGCTCGCGGGGGGGCCCGGGAGACCCAGTACTTC. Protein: CSVEARGGARETQYF.

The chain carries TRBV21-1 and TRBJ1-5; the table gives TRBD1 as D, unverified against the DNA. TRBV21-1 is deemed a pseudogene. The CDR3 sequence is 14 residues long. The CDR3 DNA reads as TGTGCCAGCAGCAAAGCGCAGGGCAATCAGCCCCAGCATTTT. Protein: CASSKAQGNQPQHF.